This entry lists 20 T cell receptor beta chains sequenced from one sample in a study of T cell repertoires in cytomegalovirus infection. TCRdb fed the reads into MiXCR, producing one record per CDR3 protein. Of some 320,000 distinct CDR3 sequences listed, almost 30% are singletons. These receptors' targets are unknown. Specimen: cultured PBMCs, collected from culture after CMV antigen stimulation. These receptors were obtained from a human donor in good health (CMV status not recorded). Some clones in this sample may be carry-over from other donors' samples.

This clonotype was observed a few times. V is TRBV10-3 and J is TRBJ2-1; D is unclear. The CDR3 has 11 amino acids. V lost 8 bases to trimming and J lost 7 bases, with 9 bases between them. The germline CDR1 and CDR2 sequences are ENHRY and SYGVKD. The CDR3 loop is CAIGLGNEQFF. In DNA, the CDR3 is TGTGCCATCGGTCTTGGGAATGAGCAGTTCTTC.

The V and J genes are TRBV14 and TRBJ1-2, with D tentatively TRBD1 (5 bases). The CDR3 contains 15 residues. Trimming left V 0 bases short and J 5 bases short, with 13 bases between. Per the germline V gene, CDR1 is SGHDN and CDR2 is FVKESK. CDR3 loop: CASSQEPRDWYGYTF. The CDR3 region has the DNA TGTGCCAGCAGCCAAGAACCCCGGGACTGGTATGGCTACACCTTC.

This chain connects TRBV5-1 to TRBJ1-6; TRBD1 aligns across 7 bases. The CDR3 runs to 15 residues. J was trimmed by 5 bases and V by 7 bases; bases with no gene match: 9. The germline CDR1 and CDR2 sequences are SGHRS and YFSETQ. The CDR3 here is CASGSQGDDNSPLHF. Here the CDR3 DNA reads TGCGCCAGCGGATCCCAGGGGGACGATAATTCACCCCTCCACTTT. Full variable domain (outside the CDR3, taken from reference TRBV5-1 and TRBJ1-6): KAGVTQTPRYLIKTRGQQVTLSCSPISGHRSVSWYQQTPGQGLQFLFEYFSETQRNKGNFPGRFSGRQFSNSRSEMNVSTLELGDSALYLCASGSQGDDNSPLHFGNGTRLTVT.

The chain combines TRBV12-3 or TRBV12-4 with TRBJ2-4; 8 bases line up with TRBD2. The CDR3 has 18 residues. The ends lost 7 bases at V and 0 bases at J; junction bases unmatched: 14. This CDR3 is CASTVWAGGLGAKNIQYF. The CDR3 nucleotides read TGTGCCAGCACGGTTTGGGCGGGGGGCCTAGGAGCCAAAAACATTCAGTACTTC.

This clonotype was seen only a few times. CDR3 coding DNA: TGTGCTAGTGGTTTGGTACTCGGGACAGGGGGCGCGGGGCAGTTCTTC. Translated: CASGLVLGTGGAGQFF. This chain joins TRBV12-5 and TRBJ2-1, with 12 bases that match TRBD1. Trimming at V came to 0 bases and at J to 12 bases, leaving 9 bases not matched to a gene. Germline CDR1 is LGHNT and CDR2 is FRNRAP. The CDR3 spans 16 residues. The full variable domain, its missing parts supplied by reference TRBV12-5 and TRBJ2-1, is DARVTQTPRHKVTEMGQEVTMRCQPILGHNTVFWYRQTMMQGLELLAYFRNRAPLDDSGMPKDRFSAEMPDATLATLKIQPSEPRDSAVYFCASGLVLGTGGAGQFFGPGTRLTVL.

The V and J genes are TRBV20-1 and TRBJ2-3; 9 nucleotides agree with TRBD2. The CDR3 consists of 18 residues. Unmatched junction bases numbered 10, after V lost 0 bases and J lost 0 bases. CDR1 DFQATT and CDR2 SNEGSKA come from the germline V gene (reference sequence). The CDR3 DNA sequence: TGCAGTGCTAGAGAGCATTGGGCGGGAGGGCCTAGCACAGATACGCAGTATTTT. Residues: CSAREHWAGGPSTDTQYF.

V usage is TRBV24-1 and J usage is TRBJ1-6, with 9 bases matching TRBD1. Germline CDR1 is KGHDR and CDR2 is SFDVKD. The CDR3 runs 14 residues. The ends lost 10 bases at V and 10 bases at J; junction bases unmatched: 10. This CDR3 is CATAGTGIRSPLHF. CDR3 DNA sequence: TGTGCCACAGCCGGGACAGGGATACGGTCACCCCTCCACTTT.

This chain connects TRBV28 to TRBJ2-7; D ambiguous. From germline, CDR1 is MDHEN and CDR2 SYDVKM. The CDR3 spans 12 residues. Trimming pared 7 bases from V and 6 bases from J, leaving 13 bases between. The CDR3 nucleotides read TGTGCCAGCACCCGTAGAATGGGCGAGCAGTACTTC. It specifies CASTRRMGEQYF.

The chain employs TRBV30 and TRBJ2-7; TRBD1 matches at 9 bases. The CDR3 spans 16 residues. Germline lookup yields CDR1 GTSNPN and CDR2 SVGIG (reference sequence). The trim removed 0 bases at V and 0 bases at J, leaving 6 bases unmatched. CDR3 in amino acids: CAWSVYGTGHSYEQYF. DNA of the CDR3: TGTGCCTGGAGTGTATATGGGACAGGGCACTCCTACGAGCAGTACTTC.

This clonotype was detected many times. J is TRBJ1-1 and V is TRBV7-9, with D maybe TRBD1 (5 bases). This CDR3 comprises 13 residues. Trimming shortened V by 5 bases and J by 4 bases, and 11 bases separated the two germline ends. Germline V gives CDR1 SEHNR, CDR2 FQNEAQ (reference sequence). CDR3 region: CASSGRVSTEAFF. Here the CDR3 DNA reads TGTGCCAGCAGCGGCAGGGTATCCACTGAAGCTTTCTTT.

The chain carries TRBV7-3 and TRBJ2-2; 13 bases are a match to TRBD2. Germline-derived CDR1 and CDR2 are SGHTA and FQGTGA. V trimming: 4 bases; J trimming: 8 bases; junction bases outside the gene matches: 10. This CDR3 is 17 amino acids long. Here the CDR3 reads CASSSRVGTSGTGELFF. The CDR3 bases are TGTGCCAGCAGCTCAAGGGTCGGGACTAGCGGGACTGGGGAGCTGTTTTTT. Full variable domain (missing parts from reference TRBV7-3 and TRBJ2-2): GAGVSQTPSNKVTEKGKYVELRCDPISGHTALYWYRQSLGQGPEFLIYFQGTGAADDSGLPNDRFFAVRPEGSVSTLKIQRTERGDSAVYLCASSSRVGTSGTGELFFGEGSRLTVL.

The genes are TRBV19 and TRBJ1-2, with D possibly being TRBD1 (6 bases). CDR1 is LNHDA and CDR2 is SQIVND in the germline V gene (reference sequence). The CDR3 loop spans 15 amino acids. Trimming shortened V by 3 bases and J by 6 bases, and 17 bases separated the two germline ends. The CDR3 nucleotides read TGTGCCAGTAGTATGGGGGCAGCCACCGGGAATGGCTACACCTTC. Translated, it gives CASSMGAATGNGYTF. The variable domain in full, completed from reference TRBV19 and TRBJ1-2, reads DGGITQSPKYLFRKEGQNVTLSCEQNLNHDAMYWYRQDPGQGLRLIYYSQIVNDFQKGDIAEGYSVSREKKESFPLTVTSAQKNPTAFYLCASSMGAATGNGYTFGSGTRLTVV.

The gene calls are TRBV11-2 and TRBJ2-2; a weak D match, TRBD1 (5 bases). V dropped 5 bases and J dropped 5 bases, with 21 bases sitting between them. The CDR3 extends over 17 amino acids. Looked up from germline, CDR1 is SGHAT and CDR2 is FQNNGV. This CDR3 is CASSVRVQGAVTGELFF. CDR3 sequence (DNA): TGTGCCAGCAGCGTTAGAGTGCAAGGGGCGGTTACCGGGGAGCTGTTTTTT.

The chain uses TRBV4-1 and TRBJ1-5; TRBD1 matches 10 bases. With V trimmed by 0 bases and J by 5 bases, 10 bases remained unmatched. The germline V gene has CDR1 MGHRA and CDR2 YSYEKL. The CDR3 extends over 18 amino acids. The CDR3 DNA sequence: TGCGCCAGCAGCCAAGACGGGACAGGGGACATCGGGGATCAGCCCCAGCATTTT. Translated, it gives CASSQDGTGDIGDQPQHF.

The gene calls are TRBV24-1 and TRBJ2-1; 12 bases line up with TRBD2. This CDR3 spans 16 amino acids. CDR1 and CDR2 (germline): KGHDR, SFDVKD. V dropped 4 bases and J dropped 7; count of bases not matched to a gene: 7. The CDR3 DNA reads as TGTGCCACCAGTGACCTAGCGGGAGGGCCTGGGAATGAGCAGTTCTTC. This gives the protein CATSDLAGGPGNEQFF.

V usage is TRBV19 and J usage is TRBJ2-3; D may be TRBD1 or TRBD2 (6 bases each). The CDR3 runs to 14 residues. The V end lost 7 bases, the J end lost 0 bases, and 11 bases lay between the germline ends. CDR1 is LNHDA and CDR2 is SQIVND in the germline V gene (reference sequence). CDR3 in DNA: TGTGCCAGTATGGTAGGGGGGAGCACAGATACGCAGTATTTT. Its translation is CASMVGGSTDTQYF.

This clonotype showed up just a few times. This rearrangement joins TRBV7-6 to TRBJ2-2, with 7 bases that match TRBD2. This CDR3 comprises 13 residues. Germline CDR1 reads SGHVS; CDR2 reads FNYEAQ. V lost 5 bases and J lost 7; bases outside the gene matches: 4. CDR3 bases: TGTGCCAGCAGCCCCAGGGACTACGGGGAGCTGTTTTTT. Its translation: CASSPRDYGELFF.

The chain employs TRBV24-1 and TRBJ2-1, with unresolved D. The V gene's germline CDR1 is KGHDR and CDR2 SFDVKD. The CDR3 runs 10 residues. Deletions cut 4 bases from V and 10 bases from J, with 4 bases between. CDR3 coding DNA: TGTGCCACCAGTGACGGAGAGCAGTTCTTC. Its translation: CATSDGEQFF.

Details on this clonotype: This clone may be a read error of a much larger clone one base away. The CDR3 here is CASSLGKPGLAGLTDTQYF. In DNA form, the CDR3 reads TGTGCCAGCAGCTTAGGCAAACCGGGACTAGCGGGACTCACAGATACGCAGTATTTT. This chain links TRBV7-8 with TRBJ2-3; TRBD2 matches 13 bases. Losses at the gene ends were 1 base for V and 2 bases for J; bases not matched to a gene: 9. The germline V gene has CDR1 SGHVS and CDR2 FQNEAQ. The CDR3 is 19 residues long.

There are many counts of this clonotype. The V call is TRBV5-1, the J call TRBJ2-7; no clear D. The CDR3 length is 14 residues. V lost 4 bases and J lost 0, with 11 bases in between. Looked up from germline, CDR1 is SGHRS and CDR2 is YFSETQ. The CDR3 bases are TGCGCCAGCAGCCCCGTCGGTGACTCCTACGAGCAGTACTTC. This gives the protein CASSPVGDSYEQYF.